One sample yielded the 28 T cell receptor beta chains listed below, sequenced in a study of post-analysis software for immune sequencing data. Study-level points and caveats: With TRBV5-6, TRBV5-1 and TRBV20-1 included, about five TRBV segments were more frequent in patients than in controls.

These TCRs' antigens remain unknown. The library was made from cDNA and included unique molecular identifiers. MiXCR, run by TCRdb on the PCR reads, gives a single entry per CDR3 protein. The table shows about 200,000 distinct CDR3 sequences, with 25% to 35% occurring only once. Material for sequencing was blood. These receptors were collected from a girl aged 2-17 years with multiple sclerosis.

As concerns this clonotype: One base away lies a much larger clone, so this may be a sequencing read error. J is TRBJ2-5 and V is TRBV6-5, with 9 bases aligning to TRBD1. Germline-derived CDR1 and CDR2 are MNHEY and SVGAGI. The ends lost 4 bases at V and 13 bases at J; junction bases unmatched: 10. CDR3 length equals 13 residues. CDR3 sequence: CASSSDRGHERYF. The CDR3 DNA is TGTGCCAGCAGTTCGGACAGGGGCCACGAGCGGTACTTC.

This clonotype was counted many times. The genes are TRBV29-1 and TRBJ1-2, with D uncertain. Germline V lookup: CDR1 SQVTM, CDR2 ANQGSEA. This CDR3 comprises 13 residues. With 4 bases removed from V and 1 base from J, the gap between germline ends came to 10 bases. CDR3 protein: CSVVSTFNYGYTF. CDR3 nucleotides: TGCAGCGTTGTGTCCACATTTAACTATGGCTACACCTTC.

This clonotype showed up just a few times. The V call is TRBV3-1, the J call TRBJ2-7, with TRBD2 matching over 9 bases. This CDR3 is 15 amino acids long. The V and J ends lost 5 bases and 0 bases, in that order; junction bases with no gene match: 5. CDR1 and CDR2 from the germline V gene are LGHDT and YNNKEL (reference sequence). CDR3 region: CASSRGLAVSYEQYF. CDR3 sequence (DNA): TGTGCCAGCAGCAGGGGACTAGCCGTCTCCTACGAGCAGTACTTC.

Regarding this clonotype: A read error may be the cause here, since a much bigger clone is one base away. V gene TRBV28 combines with J gene TRBJ1-5, with a tentative D call TRBD1 (5 bases). The CDR3 length is 13 residues. The germline gives CDR1 MDHEN, CDR2 SYDVKM. V was shortened by 10 bases and J by 6 bases, with 16 bases between the two germline ends. CDR3 sequence: CANSQGVLQPQHF. The CDR3 DNA reads as TGTGCCAACAGCCAAGGGGTTCTTCAGCCCCAGCATTTT. Filled out from reference TRBV28 and TRBJ1-5, the complete variable domain reads DVKVTQSSRYLVKRTGEKVFLECVQDMDHENMFWYRQDPGLGLRLIYFSYDVKMKEKGDIPEGYSVSREKKERFSLILESASTNQTSMYLCANSQGVLQPQHFGDGTRLSIL.

V usage is TRBV5-1 and J usage is TRBJ1-1; TRBD1 matches at 12 bases. CDR1 is SGHRS, CDR2 YFSETQ, per germline. Trimming at V came to 4 bases and at J to 5 bases, leaving 15 bases not matched to a gene. The CDR3 spans 18 residues. The CDR3 nucleotides are TGCGCCAGCAGCGCCGACGGGACAGGGGGCTCGGTAAGGACTGAAGCTTTCTTT. This encodes CASSADGTGGSVRTEAFF.

The chain uses TRBV11-2 and TRBJ1-2; weak D call: TRBD1 (6 bases). Trimming took 8 bases from V and 4 from J, leaving 20 bases between them. Germline CDR1 SGHAT, CDR2 FQNNGV. This CDR3 comprises 15 residues. Here the CDR3 DNA reads TGTGCCAGCGGCAATTCGCCAGGGGCGTCCTATGGCTACACCTTC. Residues: CASGNSPGASYGYTF.

This clonotype was seen a handful of times. The chain carries TRBV2 and TRBJ1-4, with 7 bases aligning to TRBD1. The CDR3 is 14 residues long. The V gene end was trimmed by 8 bases and the J gene end by 7 bases; junction bases not matched to a gene: 10. Germline V gives CDR1 SNHLY, CDR2 FYNNEI. CDR3 in amino acids: CASGRQGGVEKLFF. In DNA form, the CDR3 reads TGTGCCAGCGGGAGACAGGGAGGAGTTGAAAAACTGTTTTTT.

This clonotype was seen a few times. The junction shows a germline mismatch at one end, possibly a read error. The chain carries TRBV20-1 and TRBJ1-6; 10 bases line up with TRBD1. The germline gives CDR1 DFQATT, CDR2 SNEGSKA (reference sequence). This CDR3 region has 14 residues. As DNA, the CDR3 is TGCAGTGCCGCTCCGGGACAGGGGAATTCACCCCCCCACTTT. Its translation: CSAAPGQGNSPPHF.

This clonotype was seen repeatedly, ten times or more. The chain combines TRBV6-6 with TRBJ2-5; possibly TRBD2 for D (5 bases). There are 16 residues in the CDR3. The V gene's germline CDR1 is MNHNY and CDR2 SVGAGI (reference sequence). The ends were cut back, 2 bases at V and 5 bases at J, with 18 bases in the middle. Written as DNA, the CDR3 is TGTGCCAGCAGTTACGAGACTATCAGTTTTCCGGAGACCCAGTACTTC. This sequence encodes CASSYETISFPETQYF.

CDR3 in amino acids: CASSAARASGANVLTF. CDR3 in DNA: TGTGCCAGCAGTGCTGCCAGGGCCTCTGGGGCCAACGTCCTGACTTTC. V and J are TRBV6-1 and TRBJ2-6; possibly TRBD1 for D (5 bases). V lost 4 bases and J 0 bases, leaving 10 bases between the germline ends. The CDR3 has 16 residues. The germline V gene encodes CDR1 MNHNS and CDR2 SASEGT.

This clonotype was observed a few times. The chain employs TRBV5-1 and TRBJ1-1; no definite D call. Trimming removed 5 bases at V and 5 bases at J, with 13 bases between. Germline V gene data show CDR1 as SGHRS and CDR2 as YFSETQ. This CDR3 region has 13 residues. The CDR3 region has the DNA TGCGCCAGCAGACTCAGGACGGGAACTGAAGCTTTCTTT. Translated: CASRLRTGTEAFF.

This clonotype was picked up many times. This chain uses TRBV6-2 or TRBV6-3 with TRBJ2-1; 12 positions agree with TRBD2. There are 18 residues in the CDR3. Germline-derived CDR1 and CDR2 are MNHEY and SVGEGT. V lost 6 bases to trimming and J lost 4 bases; unmatched junction nucleotides: 13. Written as DNA, the CDR3 is TGTGCCAGCAGACCCCGGTCTGTCGGGACTAGCGGGTACAATGAGCAGTTCTTC. It yields the protein CASRPRSVGTSGYNEQFF.

About this clonotype itself: Since a much larger clone is just one base distant, this may be a read error. This sequence joins TRBV20-1 and TRBJ2-3, with unresolved D. The CDR3 is made up of 14 amino acids. The germline V and J ends were trimmed by 5 bases and 0 bases, with 12 bases remaining between them. The germline V gene has CDR1 DFQATT and CDR2 SNEGSKA (reference sequence). CDR3 sequence (DNA): TGCAGTGCTTCCCCCGTCCAGAGCACAGATACGCAGTATTTT. Translation gives CSASPVQSTDTQYF.

The sample holds a few counts of this clonotype. V and J are TRBV6-2 or TRBV6-3 and TRBJ1-5; D might be TRBD1 (5 bases). The CDR3 sequence is 15 residues long. Trimming pared 5 bases from V and 0 bases from J, leaving 11 bases between. CDR1 MNHEY and CDR2 SVGEGT come from the germline V gene. This CDR3 reads CASSRRQLSNQPQHF. The CDR3 DNA follows: TGTGCCAGCAGTCGAAGACAGCTTAGCAATCAGCCCCAGCATTTT.

This clonotype was observed a handful of times. In nucleotides, the CDR3 is TGTGCCAGCAGCCAAGTCCCCTTAGCCAAAAACATTCAGTACTTC. Translated: CASSQVPLAKNIQYF. The rearrangement links TRBV3-1 to TRBJ2-4; no firm D call. The CDR3 has 15 amino acids. CDR1 is LGHDT and CDR2 is YNNKEL in the germline V gene (reference sequence). The V end lost 1 base, the J end lost 0 bases, and 7 bases lay between the germline ends.

This clonotype was observed a few times. This chain uses TRBV7-9 with TRBJ1-1; D is undetermined. This CDR3 region has 14 residues. Trimming took off 1 base at V and 2 bases at J, with 8 bases between the two ends. Looked up from germline, CDR1 is SEHNR and CDR2 is FQNEAQ (reference sequence). The CDR3 nucleotides are TGTGCCAGCAGCTTAGAGGCGGGTAACACTGAAGCTTTCTTT. Its protein product is CASSLEAGNTEAFF.

The chain combines TRBV20-1 with TRBJ1-1; D is uncertain. V dropped 3 bases and J dropped 0 bases, with 8 bases sitting between them. The CDR3 has 13 amino acids. CDR1 is DFQATT and CDR2 is SNEGSKA in the germline V gene (reference sequence). The CDR3 nucleotides are TGCAGTGCTAGGGAACCGTTGAACACTGAAGCTTTCTTT. This gives the protein CSAREPLNTEAFF.

A few counts support this clonotype. A much larger clone sits a single nucleotide away, making a read error possible. The CDR3 coding sequence is TGTGCCAGCAGTCGCGGACAGGGTAGGCACAATGAGCAGTACTTC. Its protein is CASSRGQGRHNEQYF. V is TRBV5-8 and J is TRBJ2-1, with 8 bases that match TRBD1. The J call may be in error: the DNA end matches TRBJ2-7 better. This CDR3 is 15 amino acids long. The germline V gene has CDR1 SGHTS and CDR2 YDEGEE.

This clonotype appeared many times. The chain couples TRBV5-1 to TRBJ2-7; TRBD1 matches 10 bases. The V and J ends lost 4 bases and 1 base, in that order; junction bases with no gene match: 5. There are 15 residues in the CDR3. The germline V gene has CDR1 SGHRS and CDR2 YFSETQ. The DNA of the CDR3 is TGCGCCAGCAGCCGACCGGGACAGGGGTCCTACGAGCAGTACTTC. This codes for CASSRPGQGSYEQYF.

The chain recombines TRBV12-3 or TRBV12-4 with TRBJ2-3, with 12 positions matching TRBD2. CDR3 length: 16 residues. The V segment lost 6 bases and the J segment 4 bases; nucleotides outside the gene matches: 8. The DNA for the CDR3 is TGTGCCAGCAGCCCAAGTCTAGCGGGAGGGCCAGATACGCAGTATTTT. Amino acids: CASSPSLAGGPDTQYF.

This clonotype has at least ten counts. The V and J genes are TRBV3-1 and TRBJ2-7; no firm D call. V was shortened by 1 base and J by 0 bases, with 10 bases between the two germline ends. The length of the CDR3 is 15 residues. Per germline, CDR1 LGHDT and CDR2 YNNKEL (reference sequence). This CDR3 reads CASSQGWKGSYEQYF. The CDR3 nucleotides read TGTGCCAGCAGCCAAGGCTGGAAGGGCTCCTACGAGCAGTACTTC.

This chain links TRBV7-2 with TRBJ2-7; D is ambiguous. The CDR3 sequence is 15 residues long. CDR1 and CDR2 from the germline V gene are SGHTA and FQGNSA. Trimming removed 4 bases at V and 0 bases at J, with 13 bases between. CDR3 nucleotides: TGTGCCAGCAGCTACTACGTTGGTAGCTCCTACGAGCAGTACTTC. Amino acids: CASSYYVGSSYEQYF.

The chain joins TRBV7-2 to TRBJ2-1; D could derive from TRBD1 or TRBD2 (5 bases each). Trimming took 1 base from V and 13 from J, leaving 14 bases between them. Germline V gives CDR1 SGHTA, CDR2 FQGNSA. The CDR3 sequence is 13 residues long. As DNA, the CDR3 is TGTGCCAGCAGCTTAGGGTTGGGGACCCCTCAGTTCTTC. It codes for CASSLGLGTPQFF.

The genes are TRBV15 and TRBJ2-7, with D maybe TRBD2 (5 bases). The CDR3 length is 15 residues. CDR1 is LNHNV, CDR2 YYDKDF, per germline (reference sequence). Trimming cost V 0 bases and J 2 bases, with 11 bases left between them. The CDR3 region is CATSREGDGAYEQYF. CDR3 DNA sequence: TGTGCCACCAGCAGAGAAGGTGACGGGGCCTACGAGCAGTACTTC.

The V gene is TRBV15, the J gene TRBJ2-1; TRBD2 aligns across 7 bases. V lost 4 bases to trimming and J lost 8 bases; unmatched junction nucleotides: 14. The CDR3 is 16 residues long. The germline V gene has CDR1 LNHNV and CDR2 YYDKDF (reference sequence). CDR3: CATSMLGGGSADEQFF. The CDR3, as DNA: TGTGCCACCAGCATGCTTGGGGGGGGGTCAGCGGATGAGCAGTTCTTC.

At least ten counts were recorded for this clonotype. CDR3 sequence: CASSQGLGSTEAFF. CDR3 DNA sequence: TGTGCCAGCAGCCAGGGGTTGGGGAGCACTGAAGCTTTCTTT. V usage is TRBV6-6 and J usage is TRBJ1-1, with TRBD1 as a possible D gene (6 bases). V lost 6 bases, J lost 4 bases, and 15 bases lay in between. The CDR3 has 14 residues. Per the germline V gene, CDR1 is MNHNY and CDR2 is SVGAGI (reference sequence).

Details on this clonotype: Being one base from a much bigger clone, this may be a read error. This chain links TRBV29-1 with TRBJ2-1; D is possibly TRBD1 or TRBD2 (5 bases each). The CDR3 is 13 amino acids. V was clipped by 5 bases and J by 8 bases, with 16 bases between them. Germline assignment: CDR1 SQVTM and CDR2 ANQGSEA. The chain's CDR3 is CSVSGHRNDEQFF. CDR3 DNA sequence: TGCAGCGTTAGCGGACACCGGAACGATGAGCAGTTCTTC.

The table lists this clonotype with a few counts. The rearrangement links TRBV5-1 to TRBJ1-6; no clear D. V was trimmed by 4 bases and J by 8 bases, leaving 13 bases between them. From germline, CDR1 is SGHRS and CDR2 YFSETQ. The CDR3 spans 14 residues. The CDR3 nucleotides are TGCGCCAGCAGCCACCGGATCGTCGATTCACCCCTCCACTTT. This encodes CASSHRIVDSPLHF.